One sample yielded the 18 T cell receptor beta chains listed below, sequenced in a study of cytomegalovirus exposure and HLA in healthy donors. The PCR employed 60 Vbeta primers together with 13 Jbeta primers. Clones were sequenced by immunoSEQ multiplex PCR, and TCRdb holds only the in-frame ones, with some missing. The profile shows tens of thousands of clones, around 79% of them singletons. What was sequenced was PBMCs. The receptors shown here come from a man aged 35 to 55 in good health and CMV-seronegative.

This chain links TRBV5-4 with TRBJ2-5; TRBD1 is a possible D gene (5 bases). The CDR3 spans 17 residues. Per the germline V gene, CDR1 is SGHNT and CDR2 is YYREEE (reference sequence). V lost 4 bases, J lost 1 base, and 20 bases lay in between. For the CDR3, the DNA is TGTGCCAGCAGCCCGGGTGGAAGGGGCCCTACCCAAGAGACCCAGTACTTC. It yields the protein CASSPGGRGPTQETQYF.

This rearrangement joins TRBV9 to TRBJ2-1, with D possibly matching TRBD1 (6 bases). CDR1 SGDLS and CDR2 YYNGEE come from the germline V gene. The CDR3 has 13 residues. The V and J ends lost 0 bases and 8 bases respectively, with 9 bases between them. In nucleotides, the CDR3 is TGTGCCAGCAGCGTAGGGGGGCTCGATGAGCAGTTCTTC. Translation: CASSVGGLDEQFF.

The chain employs TRBV19 and TRBJ1-2; D is uncertain. V was trimmed by 8 bases and J by 9 bases, leaving 10 bases between them. Germline CDR1 LNHDA, CDR2 SQIVND (reference sequence). This CDR3 has 10 amino acids. The CDR3 DNA reads TGTGCCAGTGGGAGAATTAGCTACACCTTC. Protein product: CASGRISYTF.

The chain uses TRBV30 and TRBJ2-7, with 12 positions matching TRBD2. After removal of 4 bases from V and 2 bases from J, the junction contained 3 bases not matched to a gene. This CDR3 region has 14 residues. Germline V gene lookup returns CDR1 GTSNPN and CDR2 SVGIG (reference sequence). Here the CDR3 DNA reads TGTGCCTGGACTAGCGGGAGGGGACCCTACGAGCAGTACTTC. Protein: CAWTSGRGPYEQYF.

The chain has TRBV29-1 and TRBJ1-2; D uncertain. The CDR3 has 11 residues. Trimming pared 1 base from V and 4 bases from J, leaving 4 bases between. Germline V gene data show CDR1 as SQVTM and CDR2 as ANQGSEA. The CDR3 protein is CSVEGGYGYTF. For the CDR3, the DNA is TGCAGCGTTGAAGGAGGCTATGGCTACACCTTC.

The genes are TRBV15 and TRBJ2-1, with a possible D match to TRBD1 (7 bases). V was pared by 2 bases and J by 8 bases, with 16 bases between. CDR3 length: 15 residues. Germline V gene sequence: CDR1 LNHNV, CDR2 YYDKDF (reference sequence). The CDR3 spells CATSRRGGQAYEQFF. The CDR3 DNA reads TGTGCCACCAGCAGACGGGGAGGACAGGCCTATGAGCAGTTCTTC.

The CDR3 bases are TGTGCCAGCAGTATCCGGGACAGGGGAAGAAACACCATATATTTT. Encoded protein: CASSIRDRGRNTIYF. V and J are TRBV6-5 and TRBJ1-3; 10 positions agree with TRBD1. The CDR3 extends over 15 amino acids. With V trimmed by 5 bases and J by 5 bases, 6 bases remained unmatched. The germline gives CDR1 MNHEY, CDR2 SVGAGI.

This clone was found a few times. The genes are TRBV28 and TRBJ2-1; possible D gene TRBD2, 6 bases. CDR3 size: 14 residues. CDR1 and CDR2 (germline): MDHEN, SYDVKM. V dropped 8 bases and J dropped 5 bases, with 16 bases sitting between them. The CDR3 coding sequence is TGTGCCAGCGGGTCTAGCGCCCATCACAATGAGCAGTTCTTC. It encodes CASGSSAHHNEQFF.

The chain carries TRBV25-1 and TRBJ1-1; TRBD1 agrees at 7 bases. Germline lookup yields CDR1 MGHDK and CDR2 SYGVNS. V shed 3 bases and J 11 bases; nucleotides not matched to a gene: 9. The CDR3 is 13 amino acids. DNA of the CDR3: TGTGCCAGCAGTGATAGGCAGCTCAGGGGGGCTTTCTTT. Translating gives CASSDRQLRGAFF.

CDR3 sequence (DNA): TGTGCCAGCAGCTTACCCTCCGGTGGGAGGTACAATGAGCAGTTCTTC. Protein: CASSLPSGGRYNEQFF. The chain has TRBV7-3 and TRBJ2-1; D is perhaps TRBD2 (6 bases). V lost 2 bases and J lost 4, with 15 bases in between. This CDR3 comprises 16 residues. The germline V gene encodes CDR1 SGHTA and CDR2 FQGTGA.

This chain uses TRBV7-8 with TRBJ1-2; D remains unclear. The CDR3 extends over 13 amino acids. V lost 6 bases, J lost 2 bases, and 10 bases lay in between. In germline, CDR1 is SGHVS, CDR2 FQNEAQ. CDR3 region: CASSQEANYGYTF. The CDR3 DNA reads TGTGCCAGCAGTCAAGAGGCCAACTATGGCTACACCTTC.

J is TRBJ2-7 and V is TRBV5-4, with TRBD1 matching 9 bases. The ends lost 3 bases at V and 7 bases at J; junction bases unmatched: 8. Germline loops: CDR1 SGHNT, CDR2 YYREEE (reference sequence). The CDR3 covers 14 residues. The DNA for the CDR3 is TGTGCCAGCAGCTATGGGACAGGGCTTGATGAGCAGTACTTC. Protein product: CASSYGTGLDEQYF.

The chain uses TRBV28 and TRBJ1-2; 8 bases match TRBD1. V lost 8 bases, J lost 4 bases, and 9 bases stayed unmatched. The germline V gene encodes CDR1 MDHEN and CDR2 SYDVKM. The length of the CDR3 is 14 residues. CDR3 bases: TGTGCCAGCTACCAGGGGGCGGTAGGCTATGGCTACACCTTC. Protein product: CASYQGAVGYGYTF.

The rearrangement uses TRBV5-1 and TRBJ1-4; D remains ambiguous. There are 15 residues in the CDR3. Deletions cut 0 bases from V and 3 bases from J, with 9 bases between. Germline V gives CDR1 SGHRS, CDR2 YFSETQ. The CDR3 DNA reads as TGCGCCAGCAGCTTGGCCGGAGGAGCTAATGAAAAACTGTTTTTT. It is translated as CASSLAGGANEKLFF.

The rearrangement uses TRBV5-1 and TRBJ2-3, with TRBD2 matching 7 bases. V lost 3 bases to trimming and J lost 0 bases; unmatched junction nucleotides: 7. From germline, CDR1 is SGHRS and CDR2 YFSETQ. CDR3 length equals 16 residues. CDR3 protein: CASSSQPGGSTDTQYF. CDR3 bases: TGCGCCAGCAGCTCTCAGCCGGGGGGAAGCACAGATACGCAGTATTTT.

This clone has more than one count but fewer than ten. The genes are TRBV29-1 and TRBJ2-1, with 7 bases aligning to TRBD2. V was clipped by 2 bases and J by 0 bases; unmatched bases: 4. CDR1 is SQVTM, CDR2 ANQGSEA, per germline. This CDR3 is 15 amino acids long. The CDR3 sequence: CSVEKGGGSYNEQFF. The CDR3 coding sequence is TGCAGCGTTGAAAAGGGCGGGGGCTCCTACAATGAGCAGTTCTTC.

This clone is medium-sized (0.01 to 0.1%) by share. The rearrangement links TRBV9 to TRBJ2-6; D ambiguous. With 3 bases removed from V and 4 bases from J, the gap between germline ends came to 8 bases. The CDR3 extends over 14 amino acids. The germline V gene has CDR1 SGDLS and CDR2 YYNGEE. The CDR3 sequence is CASSGALGANVLTF. DNA of the CDR3: TGTGCCAGCAGCGGGGCACTCGGGGCCAACGTCCTGACTTTC.

CDR3 in DNA: TGTGCCAGCAGTCCCTCGGGGGGAGACATTCAGTACTTC. As protein: CASSPSGGDIQYF. The chain recombines TRBV7-3 with TRBJ2-4; TRBD2 matches at 7 bases. This CDR3 contains 13 residues. Germline V gives CDR1 SGHTA, CDR2 FQGTGA. The ends lost 6 bases at V and 8 bases at J; junction bases unmatched: 7.